This T cell receptor (beta chain) was sequenced for a study of blood T cells in healthy people across ages. Findings and limits, study-wide: Among long-lived donors, naive CD4+ cells were more numerous and diversity higher than in aged donors.

Through a sample-barcoded 5' primer and a J-beta primer mix, a second PCR was run for about 6 to 11 cycles. Carrying 12 random nucleotides, a template-switch adaptor labeled each individual cDNA molecule. From the 5' RACE reads, TCRdb called clonotypes with MiXCR, one entry per CDR3 protein. Of some 1.7 million distinct CDR3 sequences listed, 28% are singletons. Remarks on this clonotype: The antigen remains unidentified.

V gave up 0 bases and J gave up 5 bases; unmatched junction bases: 6. CDR1 DFQATT and CDR2 SNEGSKA come from the germline V gene (reference sequence). CDR3 length equals 15 residues. This TCR derives from a woman in her 30s in good health. Material: blood. The chain combines TRBV20-1 with TRBJ2-3, with 9 nucleotides matching TRBD1. The CDR3 sequence: CSARDVGQGRDTQYF. The DNA of the CDR3 is TGCAGTGCTAGAGATGTGGGACAGGGCAGAGATACGCAGTATTTT.